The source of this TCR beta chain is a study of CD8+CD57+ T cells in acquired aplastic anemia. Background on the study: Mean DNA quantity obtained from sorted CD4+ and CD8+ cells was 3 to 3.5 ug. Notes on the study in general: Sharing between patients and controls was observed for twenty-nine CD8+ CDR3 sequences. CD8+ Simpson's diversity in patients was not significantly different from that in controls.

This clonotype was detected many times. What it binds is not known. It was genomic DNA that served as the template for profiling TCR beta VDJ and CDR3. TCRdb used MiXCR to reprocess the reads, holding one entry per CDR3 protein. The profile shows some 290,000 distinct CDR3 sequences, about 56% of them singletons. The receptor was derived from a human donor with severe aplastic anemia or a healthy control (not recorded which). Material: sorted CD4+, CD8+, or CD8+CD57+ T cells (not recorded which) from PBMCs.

The CDR3 coding sequence is TGTGCCAGCAGGGACTATAGCAATCAGCCCCAGCATTTT. Translation gives CASRDYSNQPQHF. The J gene is TRBJ1-5, the V gene TRBV6-2 or TRBV6-3; no firm D call. CDR3 size: 13 residues. The V and J ends lost 6 bases and 0 bases respectively, with 6 bases between them. CDR1 is MNHEY, CDR2 SVGEGT, per germline.